This is a list of T cell receptor beta chains from one sample in a study of cytomegalovirus exposure and HLA in healthy donors. Libraries were prepared by immunoSEQ multiplex PCR; TCRdb keeps only in-frame clonotypes and omits some of them. The data show roughly 98,000 clones, roughly nine tenths seen once. Material: PBMCs. All receptors come from a man aged 18 to 30 in good health and CMV-seropositive. Both conserved end residues are part of each CDR3. Each record gives: J gene, V gene, clone size, D gene, CDR3 DNA, CDR3 protein. The D gene is left open where the match is weak. Expanded clones get a size class; other rows say once, few or many, or leave the size out.

>TRBJ2-5|TRBV18|NA|NA
TGTGCCAGCTCACCACCAACAGCTCAAGAGACCCAGTACTTC
CASSPPTAQETQYF
>TRBJ2-1|TRBV7-7|NA|TRBD2
TGTGCCAGCAGCCCTGGACTAGCGTCTAACAATGAGCAGTTCTTC
CASSPGLASNNEQFF
>TRBJ2-2|TRBV7-9|NA|TRBD1
TGTGCCAGCAGCCTGGATCCAGGGGGCCCTAGAAACACCGGGGAGCTGTTTTTT
CASSLDPGGPRNTGELFF
>TRBJ2-1|TRBV11-3|NA|NA
TGTGCCAGCAGCCGGGGGACTTTCAGTGAGCAGTTCTTC
CASSRGTFSEQFF
>TRBJ1-6|TRBV10-3|NA|NA
TGTGCCATCAGCAATAGGACAGCGGAGAATTCACCCCTCCACTTT
CAISNRTAENSPLHF
>TRBJ1-1|TRBV13|NA|NA
TGTGCCAGCAGCCCCACTCGGTATAGGAACACTGAAGCTTTCTTT
CASSPTRYRNTEAFF
>TRBJ2-7|TRBV6-5|NA|TRBD1
TGTGCCAGCAGTCGACAGGGTCAGGGCTACGAGCAGTACTTC
CASSRQGQGYEQYF
>TRBJ1-1|TRBV11-2|NA|NA
TGTGCCAGCAGCTTAGGGGCCAGGGCATGGAACACTGAAGCTTTCTTT
CASSLGARAWNTEAFF
>TRBJ1-3|TRBV27|NA|NA
TGTGCCAGCGCCCGAGGACATTCCTCTGGAAACACCATATATTTT
CASARGHSSGNTIYF
>TRBJ1-4|TRBV7-2|NA|NA
TGTGCCAGCAGCTTAGGATCGGGGGGGGGTGGTGAAAAACTGTTTTTT
CASSLGSGGGGEKLFF
>TRBJ1-1|TRBV6-1|NA|NA
TGTGCCAGCATGCGGACAGTGAACACTGAAGCTTTCTTT
CASMRTVNTEAFF
>TRBJ2-7|TRBV19|NA|NA
TGTGCCAGTAGTACTGGCGGAAGCTACGAGCAGTACTTC
CASSTGGSYEQYF
>TRBJ2-7|TRBV7-8|NA|TRBD1
TGTGCCAGCAGCCCTCGGGACCCCGGGACAGGGACCTACGAGCAGTACTTC
CASSPRDPGTGTYEQYF
>TRBJ2-1|TRBV9|NA|TRBD2
TGTGCCAGCAGCGTAGCTCTTAGCGGGGGGGACAATGAGCAGTTCTTC
CASSVALSGGDNEQFF
>TRBJ1-5|TRBV9|few|NA
TGTGCCAGCAGCGCGGGACAAGACAATCAGCCCCAGCATTTT
CASSAGQDNQPQHF
>TRBJ1-2|TRBV7-3|NA|TRBD1
TGTGCCAGCAGCCATCGGGGGGGGGACAGGGTCTATGGCTACACCTTC
CASSHRGGDRVYGYTF
>TRBJ2-7|TRBV4-2|NA|TRBD1
TGTGCCAGCAGCCAAGATTTCGGGACAGACTCCTACGAGCAGTACTTC
CASSQDFGTDSYEQYF
>TRBJ1-1|TRBV11-2|once|NA
TGTGCCAGCAGCTTAGATTGGGGGGGCGATGGAGCTTTCTTT
CASSLDWGGDGAFF
>TRBJ1-3|TRBV6-5|NA|NA
TGTGCCAGCAGGCCCATGGGCCTTGGAAACACCATATATTTT
CASRPMGLGNTIYF
>TRBJ1-1|TRBV11-3|few|NA
TGTGCCAGCAGCTTAGACGGGTACACTGAAGCTTTCTTT
CASSLDGYTEAFF
>TRBJ1-2|TRBV11-2|NA|NA
TGTGCCAGCAGCTTAGAAACCGAGGGCGCGAGGGCTAACTATGGCTACACCTTC
CASSLETEGARANYGYTF
>TRBJ2-7|TRBV27|few|TRBD1
TGTGCCAGCAGTTTTGGGCGGACAGGGGACCTCTACGAGCAGTACTTC
CASSFGRTGDLYEQYF
>TRBJ2-1|TRBV27|NA|TRBD2
TGTGCCAGCAGAAGATTGAGCGGGGGGGATGAGCAGTTCTTC
CASRRLSGGDEQFF
>TRBJ2-1|TRBV9|NA|TRBD2
TGTGCCAGCAGCGTAGGCGGGGGGGCGAGTAATGAGCAGTTCTTC
CASSVGGGASNEQFF
>TRBJ2-5|TRBV4-2|NA|NA
TGTGCCAGCAGCCAAGGCATAGGGGTTTACCAAGAGACCCAGTACTTC
CASSQGIGVYQETQYF
>TRBJ2-7|TRBV11-3|NA|NA
TGTGCCAGCAGCTTAGGGCAGGGGAGCTCCTACGAGCAGTACTTC
CASSLGQGSSYEQYF
>TRBJ1-2|TRBV4-2|few|TRBD1
TGTGCCAGCAGCCAACTACCGGGACAGCAAACCTATGGCTACACCTTC
CASSQLPGQQTYGYTF